Listed here are 9 T cell receptor beta chains from one sample, sequenced in a study of CD8+ T cells in alopecia areata (dated by TCRdb to the late 2010s). Library generation was performed with the immunoSEQ multiplex PCR assay. RNA was extracted from all samples and reverse transcribed into cDNA as template for TCR sequencing. Entries here come from immuneACCESS through TCRdb and include only in-frame sequences with V and J called. Some clones fail to appear in such tables; in the studies checked, an unresolved V gene covers under half of the shortfall, and the cause of the remainder is unknown. The sample records 90,000 to 150,000 clones, approximately 60% of which are singletons. Around 3% of the sample belongs to the ten largest clones. The source material was CD4+ T cells sorted from blood. The source of these receptors is a human donor in good health.

This clone was found once. The chain couples TRBV15 to TRBJ1-5; weak D call: TRBD1 (6 bases). Germline-derived CDR1 and CDR2 are LNHNV and YYDKDF (reference sequence). V was shortened by 6 bases and J by 3 bases, with 12 bases between the two germline ends. This CDR3 contains 14 residues. The CDR3 loop is CATSTGILNQPQHF. CDR3 coding DNA: TGTGCCACCAGTACAGGGATTCTCAATCAGCCCCAGCATTTT.

The V gene is TRBV25-1, the J gene TRBJ2-1; no clear D gene. V was shortened by 3 bases and J by 12 bases, with 15 bases between the two germline ends. From germline, CDR1 is MGHDK and CDR2 SYGVNS. This CDR3 comprises 13 residues. As DNA, the CDR3 is TGTGCCAGCAGTGATCATGTGGGTTTTGGGCAGTTCTTC. Its protein product is CASSDHVGFGQFF.

The V and J genes are TRBV5-1 and TRBJ2-1, with 9 nucleotides matching TRBD1. V lost 6 bases and J lost 2; bases outside the gene matches: 6. CDR1 is SGHRS, CDR2 YFSETQ, per germline. CDR3 length equals 15 residues. The CDR3 is CASTSGTGTYNEQFF. The DNA of the CDR3 is TGCGCCAGCACCTCGGGGACAGGGACCTACAATGAGCAGTTCTTC.

This clone was counted a single time. This chain links TRBV30 with TRBJ1-2; D is perhaps TRBD1 (5 bases). Trimming removed 1 base at V and 8 bases at J, with 11 bases between. The CDR3 length is 12 residues. CDR1 is GTSNPN and CDR2 is SVGIG in the germline V gene (reference sequence). The CDR3 nucleotides read TGTGCCTGGAGTGGGGGACGGGACGGCTACACCTTC. As protein: CAWSGGRDGYTF.

This clone was seen at least ten times. V gene TRBV2 combines with J gene TRBJ1-4; weak D call: TRBD1 (5 bases). Germline assignment: CDR1 SNHLY and CDR2 FYNNEI. The CDR3 spans 18 residues. Trimming stripped 1 base from V and 8 bases from J, with 23 bases between. The chain's CDR3 is CASSEGFGAGSVGEKLFF. CDR3 DNA sequence: TGTGCCAGCAGTGAAGGATTTGGGGCAGGGTCAGTCGGGGAAAAACTGTTTTTT. The full variable domain, in which reference TRBV2 and TRBJ1-4 provide the parts outside the CDR3, is EPEVTQTPSHQVTQMGQEVILRCVPISNHLYFYWYRQILGQKVEFLVSFYNNEISEKSEIFDDQFSVERPDGSNFTLKIRSTKLEDSAMYFCASSEGFGAGSVGEKLFFGSGTQLSVL.

DNA of the CDR3: TGCAGCGTTGAAGAAAAGGACGGAGGGACCCAGTACTTC. It encodes CSVEEKDGGTQYF. This chain uses TRBV29-1 with TRBJ2-5; the D gene is possibly TRBD2 (5 bases). Trimming took off 0 bases at V and 7 bases at J, with 12 bases between the two ends. CDR1 and CDR2 (germline): SQVTM, ANQGSEA. The CDR3 loop spans 13 amino acids.

The chain joins TRBV7-8 to TRBJ2-5, with unresolved D. This CDR3 contains 12 residues. Trimming took 7 bases from V and 5 from J, leaving 11 bases between them. Germline loops: CDR1 SGHVS, CDR2 FQNEAQ. The CDR3 DNA sequence: TGTGCCAGCATTCCCCCGTCGGAGACCCAGTACTTC. This encodes CASIPPSETQYF.

The chain recombines TRBV2 with TRBJ2-5, with D possibly being TRBD1 (6 bases). V lost 5 bases, J lost 5 bases, and 18 bases lay in between. Germline-derived CDR1 and CDR2 are SNHLY and FYNNEI. This CDR3 has 15 amino acids. CDR3 DNA sequence: TGTGCCAGCAGTCCGGGACAAAGGTTGGGGGAGACCCAGTACTTC. Translated, it gives CASSPGQRLGETQYF. Complete variable domain (other parts from reference TRBV2 and TRBJ2-5): EPEVTQTPSHQVTQMGQEVILRCVPISNHLYFYWYRQILGQKVEFLVSFYNNEISEKSEIFDDQFSVERPDGSNFTLKIRSTKLEDSAMYFCASSPGQRLGETQYFGPGTRLLVL.

The V call is TRBV5-6, the J call TRBJ2-5; weak D call: TRBD2 (5 bases). From germline, CDR1 is SGHDT and CDR2 YYEEEE. CDR3 length equals 14 residues. V lost 1 base and J lost 1, with 8 bases in between. The DNA for the CDR3 is TGTGCCAGCAGCTTGTACGGGGTCCAAGAGACCCAGTACTTC. This codes for CASSLYGVQETQYF.